Below are 17 T cell receptor beta chains sequenced from a single sample in a study of cytomegalovirus exposure and HLA in healthy donors. Measured with immunoSEQ multiplex PCR; TCRdb has only the in-frame clones, and not every one. There are hundreds of thousands of clones in the sample; about nine tenths occur only once, and roughly 2% lies in the top ten. The sequencing sample was made of PBMCs. Receptors originate from a woman between 18 and 30 years old in good health and CMV-seropositive.

V usage is TRBV9 and J usage is TRBJ2-4; the match to TRBD2 covers 13 bases. Germline V gene sequence: CDR1 SGDLS, CDR2 YYNGEE. The CDR3 sequence is 19 residues long. With 6 bases clipped from V and 5 bases from J, the junction kept 17 bases outside the gene matches. CDR3 residues: CASTPRGGGTSGGENIQYF. DNA of the CDR3: TGTGCCAGCACCCCGAGGGGGGGAGGAACTAGCGGGGGGGAAAACATTCAGTACTTC.

The chain uses TRBV6-6 and TRBJ2-5; 7 positions agree with TRBD1. V was pared by 0 bases and J by 7 bases, with 8 bases of the junction left unmatched. Germline V gene data show CDR1 as MNHNY and CDR2 as SVGAGI (reference sequence). The CDR3 runs 15 residues. CDR3: CASSYSTDRTATQYF. The DNA of the CDR3 is TGTGCCAGCAGTTACTCGACGGACAGGACGGCGACCCAGTACTTC.

This clone showed up just once. The chain employs TRBV2 and TRBJ1-4; unclear D gene. Germline CDR1 and CDR2: SNHLY and FYNNEI. V shed 6 bases and J shed 5 bases, with 13 bases lying between them. The CDR3 runs to 14 residues. CDR3 in DNA: TGTGCCAGCAGCGGGTTCGCCGTCAATGAAAAACTGTTTTTT. Translation gives CASSGFAVNEKLFF.

CDR3 protein: CASSAGGGLSTDTQYF. The CDR3 nucleotides are TGTGCCAGCAGCGCGGGGGGCGGGCTTAGCACAGATACGCAGTATTTT. This rearrangement joins TRBV9 to TRBJ2-3; tentatively, D is TRBD2 (7 bases). Trimming shortened V by 3 bases and J by 0 bases, and 14 bases separated the two germline ends. Germline CDR1 and CDR2: SGDLS and YYNGEE. The CDR3 length is 16 residues.

The chain is built from TRBV29-1 and TRBJ2-7, with D possibly matching TRBD2 (6 bases). V dropped 4 bases and J dropped 3 bases, with 13 bases sitting between them. Germline V CDR1 and CDR2: SQVTM, ANQGSEA. This CDR3 comprises 13 residues. The CDR3 region is CSVVGDWDYEQYF. CDR3 DNA: TGCAGCGTTGTTGGGGACTGGGACTACGAGCAGTACTTC.

Only one count was recorded for this clone. The chain uses TRBV7-2 and TRBJ2-3, with D perhaps matching TRBD2 (7 bases). The ends were cut back, 6 bases at V and 1 base at J, with 14 bases in the middle. Germline V lookup: CDR1 SGHTA, CDR2 FQGNSA. This CDR3 has 15 amino acids. CDR3 DNA: TGTGCCAGCAGTCAGGGGCTAGCGGGCACAGATACGCAGTATTTT. Its translation is CASSQGLAGTDTQYF.

The rearrangement joins TRBV6-1 to TRBJ2-7, with a tentative D call TRBD1 (6 bases). Trimming took off 8 bases at V and 2 bases at J, with 19 bases between the two ends. The CDR3 is 15 amino acids. CDR1 and CDR2 from the germline V gene are MNHNS and SASEGT. The CDR3 sequence is CASLFIQGPAYEQYF. CDR3 DNA sequence: TGTGCCAGCCTATTTATACAGGGTCCGGCCTACGAGCAGTACTTC.

CDR3 in DNA: TGTGCCAGCAGCGCAGGGTTCGGCGAGCAGTACTTC. Encoded protein: CASSAGFGEQYF. The rearrangement links TRBV27 to TRBJ2-7; tentatively, D is TRBD1 (5 bases). Germline V gene sequence: CDR1 MNHEY, CDR2 SMNVEV (reference sequence). The V and J ends lost 6 bases and 6 bases respectively, with 12 bases between them. The length of the CDR3 is 12 residues.

The J gene is TRBJ2-2, the V gene TRBV27; weak D call: TRBD2 (6 bases). The CDR3 runs to 15 residues. Germline V gives CDR1 MNHEY, CDR2 SMNVEV (reference sequence). The V gene lost 3 bases and the J gene lost 7 bases, with 15 bases spanning the gap. This chain's CDR3 is CASSLSVEGGGELFF. Here the CDR3 DNA reads TGTGCCAGCAGTTTGTCGGTGGAGGGAGGCGGGGAGCTGTTTTTT.

V gene TRBV27 combines with J gene TRBJ1-3; D gene unclear. The CDR3 extends over 15 amino acids. V gave up 5 bases and J gave up 2 bases, with 13 bases separating them. From germline, CDR1 is MNHEY and CDR2 SMNVEV (reference sequence). CDR3 bases: TGTGCCAGCAGTCCCCCCCCCGGGGCTGGAAACACCATATATTTT. As protein: CASSPPPGAGNTIYF.

As DNA, the CDR3 is TGTGCCAGCAGCCGGGGGGGGGCGGAAAGTCAGCCCCAGCATTTT. Translated, it gives CASSRGGAESQPQHF. The chain links TRBV6-5 to TRBJ1-5; weak D call: TRBD1 (6 bases). This CDR3 contains 15 residues. Germline CDR1 and CDR2: MNHEY and SVGAGI. Trimming removed 6 bases at V and 6 bases at J, with 18 bases between.

This clone has just one count. The V gene is TRBV28, the J gene TRBJ2-1; D is uncertain. This CDR3 contains 13 residues. V was clipped by 5 bases and J by 9 bases, with 14 bases between them. Per the germline V gene, CDR1 is MDHEN and CDR2 is SYDVKM. Written as DNA, the CDR3 is TGTGCCAGCAGTCCTCCCCCTAATCGTGAGCAGTTCTTC. Translated, it gives CASSPPPNREQFF. The full variable domain, with the rest looked up from reference TRBV28 and TRBJ2-1, is DVKVTQSSRYLVKRTGEKVFLECVQDMDHENMFWYRQDPGLGLRLIYFSYDVKMKEKGDIPEGYSVSREKKERFSLILESASTNQTSMYLCASSPPPNREQFFGPGTRLTVL.

The chain is built from TRBV27 and TRBJ2-7; TRBD2 aligns across 13 bases. The CDR3 contains 15 residues. Germline V gene data show CDR1 as MNHEY and CDR2 as SMNVEV (reference sequence). V was pared by 3 bases and J by 2 bases, with 1 base of the junction left unmatched. The CDR3 DNA reads as TGTGCCAGCAGTTTTGGGACTAGCGGGGCCTACGAGCAGTACTTC. This translates into CASSFGTSGAYEQYF.

J is TRBJ2-7 and V is TRBV6-1; no firm D call. V gave up 2 bases and J gave up 2 bases, with 13 bases separating them. Germline V gives CDR1 MNHNS, CDR2 SASEGT. CDR3 length: 15 amino acids. CDR3 nucleotide sequence: TGTGCCAGCAGTGAATTGGCAGGTCAAACCTACGAGCAGTACTTC. Translation: CASSELAGQTYEQYF.

The chain uses TRBV19 and TRBJ2-7; 10 bases agree with TRBD2. Looked up from germline, CDR1 is LNHDA and CDR2 is SQIVND (reference sequence). This CDR3 spans 12 amino acids. The ends lost 10 bases at V and 6 bases at J; junction bases unmatched: 6. CDR3 sequence (DNA): TGTGCCACCCGGGGACTAGCGCTCGAGCAGTACTTC. Its translation: CATRGLALEQYF.

The chain uses TRBV7-3 and TRBJ1-1; perhaps TRBD1 as D (6 bases). The germline V and J ends were trimmed by 1 base and 6 bases, with 12 bases remaining between them. Looked up from germline, CDR1 is SGHTA and CDR2 is FQGTGA. The length of the CDR3 is 14 residues. The CDR3 nucleotides are TGTGCCAGCAGCTTAAACAGGGAATATCCTGAAGCTTTCTTT. It translates to CASSLNREYPEAFF. The entire variable domain, with the rest obtained from reference TRBV7-3 and TRBJ1-1, is as follows: GAGVSQTPSNKVTEKGKYVELRCDPISGHTALYWYRQSLGQGPEFLIYFQGTGAADDSGLPNDRFFAVRPEGSVSTLKIQRTERGDSAVYLCASSLNREYPEAFFGQGTRLTVV.

V gene TRBV30 combines with J gene TRBJ2-5; D is possibly TRBD2 (5 bases). The CDR3 runs to 12 residues. The germline gives CDR1 GTSNPN, CDR2 SVGIG (reference sequence). The germline V and J ends were trimmed by 4 bases and 4 bases, with 10 bases remaining between them. CDR3 DNA sequence: TGTGCCTGGACTAGCTTGTTAGAGACCCAGTACTTC. Amino acids: CAWTSLLETQYF.